This section outlines one TCR beta chain sequence together with its context. Its target is not known. The entry originates in a study of T cell responses to AZD1222 COVID-19 vaccine. Study results and limitations: Just six AZD1222 recipients were seropositive at baseline. Samples come after the peak T cell response, not at day 14. Clonal diversity was possibly underestimated, and the donors were mostly white British, with more females.

Some clones are missing from TCRdb's copy, which holds only in-frame ones; the method was immunoSEQ multiplex PCR. Of 95,000 to 150,000 clones listed, roughly 88% are singletons. This CDR3 region has 15 residues. The germline V gene has CDR1 SGHNT and CDR2 YYREEE (reference sequence). Trimming cost V 5 bases and J 1 base; bases outside gene matches: 4. The TCR comes from an adult in good health. The specimen comprised peripheral blood, sampled on day 0 of MenACWY control vaccination. The chain has TRBV5-4 and TRBJ2-3, with 10 bases that match TRBD2. CDR3 bases: TGTGCCAGCAGAGAGCGGGGGGGCCGCACAGATACGCAGTATTTT. This gives the protein CASRERGGRTDTQYF.